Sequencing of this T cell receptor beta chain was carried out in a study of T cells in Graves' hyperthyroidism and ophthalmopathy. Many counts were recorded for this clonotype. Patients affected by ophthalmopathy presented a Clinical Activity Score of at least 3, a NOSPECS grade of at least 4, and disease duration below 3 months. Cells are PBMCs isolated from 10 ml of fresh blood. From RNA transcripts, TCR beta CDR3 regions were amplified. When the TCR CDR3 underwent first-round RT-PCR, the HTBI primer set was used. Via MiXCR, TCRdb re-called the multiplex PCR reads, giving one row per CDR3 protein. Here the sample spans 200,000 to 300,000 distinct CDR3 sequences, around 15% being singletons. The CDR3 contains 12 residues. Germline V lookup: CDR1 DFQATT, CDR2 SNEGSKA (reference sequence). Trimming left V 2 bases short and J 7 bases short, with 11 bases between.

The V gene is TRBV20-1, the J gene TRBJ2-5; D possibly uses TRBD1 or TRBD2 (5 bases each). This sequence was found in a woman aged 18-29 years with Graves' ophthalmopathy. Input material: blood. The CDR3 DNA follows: TGCAGTGCTAGAACCGGTGGGGGGACCCAGTACTTC. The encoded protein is CSARTGGGTQYF.